The clone carrying this TCR beta chain was seen many times. Antigen unknown. This entry comes from a study of CD8+CD57+ T cells in acquired aplastic anemia. As for the study in general: The average for DNA from sorted CD4+ and CD8+ cells was 3 to 3.5 ug. Points from the study as a whole: Roughly 31 CD8+ CDR3 sequences were shared between patients and controls.

In patients chosen for sequencing, flow cytometry had shown CD8+CD57+ cell expansion. The J segment lost 5 bases and the V segment lost 5 bases, leaving 8 bases of the junction unmatched. The CDR3 sequence is 15 residues long. TCR beta VDJ and CDR3 were profiled, and genomic DNA was the template. TCRdb re-derived calls from the reads in MiXCR, one entry per CDR3 protein. Of roughly 180,000 distinct CDR3 sequences in the sample, 50% to 65% were seen once. The receptor's source is a human donor with aplastic anemia. The chain is built from TRBV12-3 or TRBV12-4 and TRBJ2-1; 8 bases align to TRBD1. Material: sorted CD4+, CD8+, or CD8+CD57+ T cells (not recorded which) from PBMCs. In DNA form, the CDR3 reads TGTGCCAGCAGTCCCGGACAGGGAACCCACAATGAGCAGTTCTTC. This gives the protein CASSPGQGTHNEQFF.